This entry concerns a single T cell receptor (beta chain). The treatment: oral pan-JAK inhibitor, 5-10 mg twice daily. Lesional scalp tissue (obtained by punch biopsy) and peripheral blood were collected from alopecia areata patients. This specimen comes from a study of CD8+ T cells in alopecia areata. Extracted from the samples, RNA was reverse transcribed into cDNA to serve as the sequencing template. TCRdb's copy holds only in-frame clones and misses some; the assay was immunoSEQ multiplex PCR. In the table there are more than 90,000 clones, approximately 66% of which are singletons. Trimming cost V 4 bases and J 11 bases; bases outside gene matches: 4. The CDR3 has 14 residues. Germline values: CDR1 MNHEY, CDR2 SVGAGI.

The sequence derives from a human donor with alopecia areata. The rearrangement joins TRBV6-5 to TRBJ2-6; 11 nucleotides align to TRBD1. The sequences come from CD8+ T cells sorted from blood, collected at week 4, from a patient treated with tofacitinib. The CDR3 DNA reads as TGTGCCAGCAGTTGGACAGGGGGCAGGGACGTCCTGACTTTC. It encodes CASSWTGGRDVLTF.